This TCR beta chain was sequenced in a study of CD8 T cells in ankylosing spondylitis. Study-wide points: What seemed typical of ankylosing spondylitis blood was a TCR beta motif built from about eight highly homologous variants.

Concerning this clonotype: Its antigen is currently unknown.

The CDR3 is 16 amino acids. V lost 5 bases and J lost 4, with 18 bases in between. Germline values: CDR1 MDHEN, CDR2 SYDVKM. TCRdb reprocessed the 5' RACE reads via MiXCR and lists one record per CDR3 protein. The sample has hundreds of thousands of distinct CDR3 sequences; 25% to 30% are singletons. This chain uses TRBV28 with TRBJ1-5; weak D call: TRBD1 (5 bases). The TCR sequence derives from a male donor with ankylosing spondylitis. Material for sequencing was blood, either unsorted or a sorted T cell fraction (not recorded which). CDR3 DNA sequence: TGTGCCAGCAGTCGATCGGGAGTGGGGACTAATCAGCCCCAGCATTTT. It encodes CASSRSGVGTNQPQHF.